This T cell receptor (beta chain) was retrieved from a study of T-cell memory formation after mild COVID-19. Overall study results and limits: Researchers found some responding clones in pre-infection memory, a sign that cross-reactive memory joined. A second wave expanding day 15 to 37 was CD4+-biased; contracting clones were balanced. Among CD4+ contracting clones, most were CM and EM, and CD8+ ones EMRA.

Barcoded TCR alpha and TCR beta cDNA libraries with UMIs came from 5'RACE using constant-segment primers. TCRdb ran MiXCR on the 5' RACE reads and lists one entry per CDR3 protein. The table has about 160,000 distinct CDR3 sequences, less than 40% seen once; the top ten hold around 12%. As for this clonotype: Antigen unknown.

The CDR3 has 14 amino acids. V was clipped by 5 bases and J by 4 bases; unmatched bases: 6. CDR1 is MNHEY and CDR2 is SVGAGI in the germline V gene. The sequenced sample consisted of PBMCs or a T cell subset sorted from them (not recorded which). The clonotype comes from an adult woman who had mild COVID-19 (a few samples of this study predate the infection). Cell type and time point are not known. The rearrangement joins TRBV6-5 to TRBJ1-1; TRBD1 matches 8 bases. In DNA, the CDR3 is TGTGCCAGCAGTCTAGGACAGGGTCGCACTGAAGCTTTCTTT. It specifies CASSLGQGRTEAFF.